This record looks at one T cell receptor (beta chain) sequence and its context. This record belongs to a study of blood T cell repertoires in COVID-19. Across the whole study: Samples taken during acute and convalescent COVID-19 were collected in the United States, Italy and Spain. Sources were T cells, B-cell-depleted T cells, or PBMCs; the material itself was cDNA or gDNA.

Using immunoSEQ multiplex PCR, the repertoire was profiled, and TCRdb retains in-frame clones only, with some absent. The sample yields more than 300,000 clones, 80% to 90% seen once. Germline V gene lookup returns CDR1 MNHEY and CDR2 SMNVEV (reference sequence). The CDR3 spans 14 residues. V was cut by 5 bases and J by 2 bases, with 13 bases left in between. Patients from Seattle were sampled longitudinally, starting during active infection. This receptor was identified in a woman aged 25 to 45 with COVID-19, enrolled during active disease. The chain links TRBV27 to TRBJ2-7; D is possibly TRBD2 (5 bases). The specimen sequenced was peripheral blood. CDR3 in amino acids: CASSPRGLPYEQYF. The CDR3 DNA sequence: TGTGCCAGCAGTCCCCGGGGATTACCCTACGAGCAGTACTTC.